The 3 T cell receptor beta chains below were found in one sample sequenced in a study of cytomegalovirus exposure and HLA in healthy donors. Researchers ran the PCR with 60 Vbeta and 13 Jbeta primers. Measured with immunoSEQ multiplex PCR; TCRdb has only the in-frame clones, and not every one. The data contain some 69,000 clones, around 72% of them singletons. The specimen was PBMCs. These TCRs come from a male donor in good health and CMV-seropositive.

The genes are TRBV5-1 and TRBJ2-1, with 7 positions matching TRBD1. The CDR3 loop spans 14 amino acids. CDR1 is SGHRS and CDR2 is YFSETQ in the germline V gene. The trim removed 0 bases at V and 8 bases at J, leaving 5 bases unmatched. CDR3 in DNA: TGCGCCAGCAGCTTGGGGGACAGTAAAGATGAGCAGTTCTTC. Its translation is CASSLGDSKDEQFF.

The chain joins TRBV21-1 to TRBJ2-7; TRBD2 is the table's D call, not checked against the DNA. TRBV21-1 is noted as a pseudogene. This CDR3 is 16 amino acids long. Here the CDR3 reads CASSKELAGGGYEQYF. The DNA for the CDR3 is TGTGCCAGCAGCAAAGAACTAGCGGGTGGAGGCTACGAGCAGTACTTC.

This rearrangement joins TRBV7-2 to TRBJ1-3; D not certain. The length of the CDR3 is 14 residues. From germline, CDR1 is SGHTA and CDR2 FQGNSA. V shed 1 base and J shed 3 bases, with 7 bases lying between them. CDR3 sequence: CASSLDKYGNTIYF. In nucleotides, the CDR3 is TGTGCCAGCAGCTTAGACAAGTATGGAAACACCATATATTTT.